A selection of T cell receptor beta chains follows, all from one sample in a study of blood T cell repertoires in COVID-19. Profiling relied on immunoSEQ multiplex PCR, and the TCRdb table lists in-frame clones only, not all of them. This table holds about 410,000 clones, approximately 90% found once. Input material: peripheral blood. These receptors all come from a woman aged 40 to 50 with COVID-19, enrolled during active disease. CDR3s include the opening cysteine and the closing phenylalanine or tryptophan. The order of the fields is J gene, D gene, clone size, V gene, CDR3 protein, CDR3 DNA. A D gene is named only where the DNA matches it firmly. Only part of the rows carry a size: once, few, many, or a class if the clone is expanded.

>TRBJ2-7|TRBD2|.|TRBV7-2
CASSAASGGTSYEQYF
TGTGCCAGCAGCGCCGCTAGCGGGGGTACTTCCTACGAGCAGTACTTC
>TRBJ2-7|.|.|TRBV7-2
CASSATDQRSSVRHYEQYF
TGTGCCAGCAGCGCAACAGACCAGCGGTCTAGCGTACGTCACTACGAGCAGTACTTC
>TRBJ2-1|.|.|TRBV12-3/TRBV12-4
CASSLSGYQFF
TGTGCCAGCAGTTTATCAGGGTACCAGTTCTTC
>TRBJ2-1|.|.|TRBV6-6
CASRSPSGEQFF
TGTGCCAGCAGGTCCCCGTCCGGTGAGCAGTTCTTC
>TRBJ1-1|TRBD1|.|TRBV10-3
CAISPDRADTEAFF
TGTGCCATCAGTCCGGACAGGGCAGACACTGAAGCTTTCTTT
>TRBJ2-7|TRBD2|few|TRBV4-1
CASSLGLAGALSYEQYF
TGCGCCAGCAGCTTAGGACTAGCGGGGGCCCTCTCCTACGAGCAGTACTTC
>TRBJ2-2|TRBD2|.|TRBV4-3
CASSPYGARSSGNTGELFF
TGCGCCAGCAGCCCCTACGGGGCCCGGTCTAGCGGAAACACCGGGGAGCTGTTTTTT
>TRBJ2-7|TRBD1|.|TRBV6-5
CASSYYRDRAYEQYF
TGTGCCAGCAGTTACTACCGGGACAGGGCCTACGAGCAGTACTTC
>TRBJ2-1|TRBD2|.|TRBV9
CASGLGGTNNEQFF
TGTGCCAGCGGCTTGGGAGGGACTAACAATGAGCAGTTCTTC
>TRBJ1-6|.|.|TRBV6-5
CASSYSGVNSPLHF
TGTGCCAGCAGTTACAGCGGGGTCAATTCACCCCTCCACTTT
>TRBJ1-3|TRBD1|.|TRBV5-1
CASSLNAGGAGSGNTIYF
TGCGCCAGCAGCTTGAATGCAGGGGGCGCGGGTAGTGGAAACACCATATATTTT
>TRBJ2-5|TRBD1|few|TRBV29-1
CSRQGSWKKTQYF
TGCAGCCGACAGGGCTCGTGGAAAAAGACCCAGTACTTC
>TRBJ2-7|.|few|TRBV27
CASSTLTGTPYEQYF
TGTGCCAGCAGTACACTCACAGGGACCCCCTACGAGCAGTACTTC
>TRBJ1-4|TRBD1|.|TRBV18
CASSPRQGDEKLFF
TGTGCCAGCTCACCGAGACAGGGGGATGAAAAACTGTTTTTT
>TRBJ2-1|.|.|TRBV10-3
CAISGHDEQFF
TGTGCCATCAGTGGACATGACGAGCAGTTCTTC
>TRBJ1-2|TRBD1|.|TRBV6-5
CASSSGQGRNYGYTF
TGTGCCAGCAGCTCTGGACAGGGAAGGAACTATGGCTACACCTTC
>TRBJ2-1|.|.|TRBV7-2
CASSFNNEQFF
TGTGCCAGCAGCTTTAACAATGAGCAGTTCTTC
>TRBJ1-5|.|.|TRBV18
CASSSGWDQPQHF
TGTGCCAGCTCGTCAGGGTGGGATCAGCCCCAGCATTTT
>TRBJ1-4|TRBD1|.|TRBV7-2
CASSLGQGGEKLFF
TGTGCCAGCAGCCTCGGACAGGGAGGTGAAAAACTGTTTTTT
>TRBJ1-5|TRBD1|.|TRBV4-2
CASSQDPRGYQPQHF
TGTGCCAGCAGCCAAGATCCCAGGGGGTATCAGCCCCAGCATTTT
>TRBJ1-5|.|.|TRBV6-5
CASRTSGGANQPQHF
TGTGCCAGCAGGACGTCGGGGGGCGCCAATCAGCCCCAGCATTTT
>TRBJ2-5|.|.|TRBV5-1
CASSLGDYARETQYF
TGCGCCAGCAGCTTGGGTGACTATGCGAGGGAGACCCAGTACTTC
>TRBJ2-3|TRBD1|.|TRBV19
CASSTGTGRTDTQYF
TGTGCCAGTAGTACCGGGACAGGGAGAACAGATACGCAGTATTTT
>TRBJ1-1|.|.|TRBV27
CASWARERPEAFF
TGTGCCAGCTGGGCCAGGGAAAGACCTGAAGCTTTCTTT
>TRBJ2-3|TRBD1|.|TRBV7-9
CASSLSTGVKDTQYF
TGTGCCAGCAGCTTATCGACAGGGGTGAAGGATACGCAGTATTTT
>TRBJ2-7|.|.|TRBV19
CASSRHEGTPAEQYF
TGTGCCAGTAGTAGACACGAGGGGACTCCGGCCGAGCAGTACTTC
>TRBJ2-1|TRBD2|.|TRBV4-1
CASSQTRQPGGDEQFF
TGCGCCAGCAGCCAAACCAGACAGCCCGGGGGGGATGAGCAGTTCTTC
>TRBJ2-3|TRBD2|.|TRBV4-3
CASSPSGRAGDTQYF
TGCGCCAGCAGCCCTAGCGGGAGGGCCGGGGATACGCAGTATTTT
>TRBJ2-3|.|.|TRBV9
CASSVGIGVDADTQYF
TGTGCCAGCAGCGTAGGGATCGGGGTTGACGCAGATACGCAGTATTTT
>TRBJ2-7|.|.|TRBV6-6
CASRVLDSSYEQYF
TGTGCCAGCAGGGTCCTGGACAGTTCCTACGAGCAGTACTTC
>TRBJ1-1|.|.|TRBV5-1
CASSRGNTEAFF
TGCGCCAGCAGCCGAGGTAACACTGAAGCTTTCTTT
>TRBJ2-2|.|few|TRBV3-1/TRBV3-2
CASSQDAGMAGELFF
TGTGCCAGCAGCCAAGACGCCGGGATGGCCGGGGAGCTGTTTTTT
>TRBJ1-4|TRBD1|.|TRBV29-1
CSVAIRGTGGNEKLFF
TGCAGCGTTGCCATTCGCGGGACAGGGGGGAATGAAAAACTGTTTTTT
>TRBJ1-4|TRBD1|once|TRBV7-2
CASSFPGTGEEKLFF
TGTGCCAGCAGCTTCCCCGGGACAGGGGAGGAAAAACTGTTTTTT
>TRBJ2-7|.|.|TRBV10-3
CAISDPRDYEQYF
TGTGCCATCAGTGATCCCCGAGACTACGAGCAGTACTTC
>TRBJ2-2|.|.|TRBV4-3
CASSQGGGANTGELFF
TGCGCCAGCAGCCAAGGGGGGGGCGCAAACACCGGGGAGCTGTTTTTT
>TRBJ2-5|TRBD2|.|TRBV7-2
CASSSQRGGGETQYF
TGTGCCAGCAGCTCCCAGCGGGGGGGCGGGGAGACCCAGTACTTC
>TRBJ2-3|.|once|TRBV11-2
CASSLGGRVSTDTQYF
TGTGCCAGCAGCTTAGGTGGGCGGGTAAGCACAGATACGCAGTATTTT
>TRBJ1-5|TRBD1|.|TRBV2
CASSEDRGVSNQPQHF
TGTGCCAGCAGTGAGGACAGGGGGGTGAGCAATCAGCCCCAGCATTTT
>TRBJ2-1|TRBD2|.|TRBV30
CAWSLDLAGVSNEQFF
TGTGCCTGGAGTCTCGATCTAGCGGGAGTAAGCAATGAGCAGTTCTTC
>TRBJ1-1|.|.|TRBV5-1
CASSSAATGPNTEAFF
TGCGCCAGCAGCTCCGCGGCAACAGGGCCAAACACTGAAGCTTTCTTT
>TRBJ1-2|TRBD1|.|TRBV7-9
CASSSRQGGPYGYTF
TGTGCCAGCAGCTCCAGACAGGGGGGTCCCTATGGCTACACCTTC
>TRBJ1-5|.|.|TRBV28
CASSLVQGHQPQHF
TGTGCCAGCAGTTTAGTGCAGGGGCATCAGCCCCAGCATTTT
>TRBJ1-6|.|.|TRBV7-2
CASSPRQVDNSPLHF
TGTGCCAGCAGCCCACGACAGGTAGACAATTCACCCCTCCACTTT
>TRBJ1-1|.|few|TRBV29-1
CSVRNTEAFF
TGCAGCGTGAGGAACACTGAAGCTTTCTTT
>TRBJ1-4|.|few|TRBV15
CATSREERFGEKLFF
TGTGCCACCAGCAGAGAAGAGCGGTTCGGGGAAAAACTGTTTTTT
>TRBJ2-1|TRBD2|.|TRBV2
CASSDPGTSAINEQFF
TGTGCCAGCAGTGACCCCGGGACTAGCGCCATCAATGAGCAGTTCTTC
>TRBJ1-2|.|.|TRBV28
CASSLAGLERYTF
TGTGCCAGCAGTTTAGCGGGCCTAGAGCGGTACACCTTC
>TRBJ1-1|.|.|TRBV2
CASNEALREAFF
TGTGCCAGCAATGAAGCGCTGAGGGAAGCTTTCTTT
>TRBJ2-5|TRBD1|.|TRBV7-2
CASSVPGQGRETQYF
TGTGCCAGCAGCGTACCGGGACAGGGTAGGGAGACCCAGTACTTC
>TRBJ2-3|TRBD2|once|TRBV23-1
CASYGSGRDTDTQYF
TGCGCCAGCTACGGTAGCGGGAGAGACACAGATACGCAGTATTTT
>TRBJ1-6|.|.|TRBV6-1
CASSEVLEGPYNSPLHF
TGTGCCAGCAGTGAAGTGTTGGAGGGCCCCTATAATTCACCCCTCCACTTT
>TRBJ2-5|TRBD1|.|TRBV19
CASSVRQGQETQYF
TGTGCCAGTAGTGTGAGACAGGGGCAAGAGACCCAGTACTTC
>TRBJ1-2|.|.|TRBV5-4
CASSLAQQGIIGGYTF
TGTGCCAGCAGCTTGGCCCAGCAGGGAATAATAGGTGGCTACACCTTC
>TRBJ2-2|.|.|TRBV28
CASRGAGTGELFF
TGTGCCAGCAGGGGGGCAGGCACCGGGGAGCTGTTTTTT
>TRBJ1-3|TRBD1|.|TRBV7-8
CASSRDHRGRDTIYF
TGTGCCAGCAGCCGAGATCACAGGGGCCGGGACACCATATATTTT
>TRBJ1-2|TRBD1|.|TRBV5-1
CASSPLQGEHGYTF
TGCGCCAGCAGCCCTCTCCAGGGGGAACATGGCTACACCTTC
>TRBJ2-5|TRBD2|.|TRBV24-1
CATSDLSRGGGKETQYF
TGTGCCACCAGTGATTTGTCCCGGGGGGGAGGGAAAGAGACCCAGTACTTC